This T cell receptor beta chain is drawn from a study of blood T cell repertoires in COVID-19. Background on the study: Specimens from acute and convalescent COVID-19 originated in the United States, Italy and Spain.

TCRdb keeps only in-frame clones here, not all; method: immunoSEQ multiplex PCR. This sample has about 55,000 clones, with 75% to 90% found just once. Germline V CDR1 and CDR2: GTSNPN, SVGIG (reference sequence). The CDR3 has 12 amino acids. Trimming cost V 2 bases and J 6 bases, with 7 bases left between them. The gene calls are TRBV30 and TRBJ2-2; D not certain. This sequence originates from a human donor in a cohort sampled during active COVID-19. Sample: peripheral blood. Here the CDR3 DNA reads TGTGCCTGGAGTCGTCTAGCCGGGGAGCTGTTTTTT. It encodes CAWSRLAGELFF. Combining the CDR3 with reference TRBV30 and TRBJ2-2 gives the whole variable domain SQTIHQWPATLVQPVGSPLSLECTVEGTSNPNLYWYRQAAGRGLQLLFYSVGIGQISSEVPQNLSASRPQDRQFILSSKKLLLSDSGFYLCAWSRLAGELFFGEGSRLTVL.